The 6 T cell receptor beta chains below all came from one sample that was sequenced in a study of shared clonotypes between healthy human individuals. Sequencing used immunoSEQ multiplex PCR; TCRdb keeps in-frame clones, though not all of them. The sample holds 650,000 to 700,000 clones, about 90% seen once. Sequencing used memory CD8+ T cells from PBMCs. The subset is: CD45RO+ cells pooled with CCR7-negative TemRA cells. These receptor sequences come from a man younger than 35 in good health. Some clones in this sample may be carry-over from other donors' samples.

This chain connects TRBV5-1 to TRBJ2-1; D is undetermined. Germline loops: CDR1 SGHRS, CDR2 YFSETQ. Trimming removed 0 bases at V and 7 bases at J, with 8 bases between. CDR3 length: 13 amino acids. CDR3 sequence: CASSLGLENEQFF. The CDR3 DNA sequence: TGCGCCAGCAGCTTGGGCCTCGAGAATGAGCAGTTCTTC.

This chain joins TRBV7-8 and TRBJ2-7; 11 bases align to TRBD1. Germline V lookup: CDR1 SGHVS, CDR2 FQNEAQ. With V trimmed by 5 bases and J by 6 bases, 9 bases remained unmatched. The CDR3 runs to 15 residues. For the CDR3, the DNA is TGTGCCAGCAGCATTCACCGGGACAGGGGGATCGAGCAGTACTTC. Translation: CASSIHRDRGIEQYF.

As for this clone: The identical CDR3 is also encoded by other nucleotide sequences in the sample. This chain joins TRBV27 and TRBJ2-7; possible D gene TRBD1, 5 bases. CDR3 length: 13 residues. CDR1 and CDR2 from the germline V gene are MNHEY and SMNVEV (reference sequence). Trimming took off 2 bases at V and 1 base at J, with 6 bases between the two ends. CDR3 protein: CASSLRGSYEQYF. Written as DNA, the CDR3 is TGTGCCAGCAGTTTAAGGGGTTCCTACGAGCAGTACTTC.

This clone was seen once. One base separates it from a far larger clone, so it is likely a read error. The same CDR3 is also encoded by other DNA sequences in this sample. The CDR3 loop is CASSQRTGGAEGYTF. The DNA for the CDR3 is TGCGCCAGCAGCCAGAGGACAGGGGGCGCAGAGGGCTACACCTTC. The gene calls are TRBV4-1 and TRBJ1-2; TRBD1 agrees at 11 bases. Germline CDR1 is MGHRA and CDR2 is YSYEKL. CDR3 length equals 15 residues. Trimming at V came to 3 bases and at J to 8 bases, leaving 8 bases not matched to a gene.

Note on this clone: Other DNA variants within this sample encode the same CDR3. V usage is TRBV27 and J usage is TRBJ1-2, with D possibly TRBD1 on 5 matching bases. Germline loops: CDR1 MNHEY, CDR2 SMNVEV (reference sequence). The CDR3 sequence is 13 residues long. Deletions cut 2 bases from V and 2 bases from J, with 6 bases between. CDR3: CASSLRGNYGYTF. The DNA of the CDR3 is TGTGCCAGCAGTTTAAGGGGAAACTATGGCTACACCTTC.

The V call is TRBV4-1, the J call TRBJ1-3; D call uncertain. Trimming removed 1 base from V and 2 bases from J, with 6 bases in between. The CDR3 consists of 14 residues. The germline CDR1 and CDR2 sequences are MGHRA and YSYEKL. CDR3 DNA sequence: TGCGCCAGCAGCCAAGTCACCACTGGAAACACCATATATTTT. It translates to CASSQVTTGNTIYF.